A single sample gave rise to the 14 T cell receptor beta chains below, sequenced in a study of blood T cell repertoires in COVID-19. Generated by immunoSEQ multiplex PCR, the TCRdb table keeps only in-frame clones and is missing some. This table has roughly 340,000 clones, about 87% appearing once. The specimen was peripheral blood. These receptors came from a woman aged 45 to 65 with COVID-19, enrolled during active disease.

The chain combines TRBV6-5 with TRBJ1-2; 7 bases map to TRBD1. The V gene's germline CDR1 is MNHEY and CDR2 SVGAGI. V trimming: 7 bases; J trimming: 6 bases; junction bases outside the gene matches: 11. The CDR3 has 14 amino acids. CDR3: CASTHGTDTHGYTF. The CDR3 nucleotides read TGTGCCAGCACTCACGGGACAGATACCCATGGCTACACCTTC.

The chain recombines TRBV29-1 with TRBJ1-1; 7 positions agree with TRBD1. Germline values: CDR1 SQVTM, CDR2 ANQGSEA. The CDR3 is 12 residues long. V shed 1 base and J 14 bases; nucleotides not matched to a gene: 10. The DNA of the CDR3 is TGCAGCGTTGAAGGGGGACAGTACTCCCGCTTCTTT. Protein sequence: CSVEGGQYSRFF.

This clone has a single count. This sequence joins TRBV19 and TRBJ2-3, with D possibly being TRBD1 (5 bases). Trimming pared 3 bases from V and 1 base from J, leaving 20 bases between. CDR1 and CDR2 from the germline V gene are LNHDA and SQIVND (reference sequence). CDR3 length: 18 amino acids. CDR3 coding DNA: TGTGCCAGTAGTATGATCGGGCGAGCCAGGGCGGGCACAGATACGCAGTATTTT. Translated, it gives CASSMIGRARAGTDTQYF.

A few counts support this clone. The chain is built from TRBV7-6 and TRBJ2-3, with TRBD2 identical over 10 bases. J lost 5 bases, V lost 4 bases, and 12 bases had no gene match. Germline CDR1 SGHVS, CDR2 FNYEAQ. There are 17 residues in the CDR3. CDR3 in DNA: TGTGCCAGCAGCTCTACTCCTAGCGGGAGTAGAAAAGATACGCAGTATTTT. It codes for CASSSTPSGSRKDTQYF.

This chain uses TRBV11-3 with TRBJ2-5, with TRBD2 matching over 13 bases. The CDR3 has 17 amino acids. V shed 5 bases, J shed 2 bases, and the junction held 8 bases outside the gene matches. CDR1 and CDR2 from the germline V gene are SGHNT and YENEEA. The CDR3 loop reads CASSPRLAGGPQETQYF. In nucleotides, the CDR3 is TGTGCCAGCAGCCCCCGACTAGCGGGAGGCCCGCAAGAGACCCAGTACTTC.

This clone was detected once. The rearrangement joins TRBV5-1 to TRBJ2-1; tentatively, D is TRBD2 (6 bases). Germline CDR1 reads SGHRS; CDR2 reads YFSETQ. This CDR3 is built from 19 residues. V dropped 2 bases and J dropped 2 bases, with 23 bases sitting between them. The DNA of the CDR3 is TGCGCCAGCAGCTTTGGGCAGGGCCGCGAGCGGGTAACCTACAATGAGCAGTTCTTC. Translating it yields CASSFGQGRERVTYNEQFF.

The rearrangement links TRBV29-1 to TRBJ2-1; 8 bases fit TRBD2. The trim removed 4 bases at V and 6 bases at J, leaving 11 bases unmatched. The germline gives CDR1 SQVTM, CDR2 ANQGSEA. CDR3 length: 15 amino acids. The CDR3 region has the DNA TGCAGCGTTGCGGGAGGGAGGGAGGCTGGCAATGAGCAGTTCTTC. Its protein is CSVAGGREAGNEQFF.

CDR3 loop: CASSYRTGRGEKLFF. The CDR3 DNA follows: TGTGCCAGCAGCTATCGGACAGGGCGAGGGGAAAAACTGTTTTTT. This rearrangement joins TRBV7-9 to TRBJ1-4, with TRBD1 matching 8 bases. The germline V gene has CDR1 SEHNR and CDR2 FQNEAQ (reference sequence). Trimming took 4 bases from V and 8 from J; bases not matched to a gene: 9. This CDR3 has 15 residues. The whole variable domain, remainder taken from reference TRBV7-9 and TRBJ1-4, is DTGVSQNPRHKITKRGQNVTFRCDPISEHNRLYWYRQTLGQGPEFLTYFQNEAQLEKSRLLSDRFSAERPKGSFSTLEIQRTEQGDSAMYLCASSYRTGRGEKLFFGSGTQLSVL.

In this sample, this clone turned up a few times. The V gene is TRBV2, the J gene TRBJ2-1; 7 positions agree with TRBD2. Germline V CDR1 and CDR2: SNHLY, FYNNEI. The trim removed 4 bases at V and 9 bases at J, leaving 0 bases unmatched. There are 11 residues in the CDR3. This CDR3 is CASSGEGEQFF. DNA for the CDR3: TGTGCCAGCAGTGGGGAGGGTGAGCAGTTCTTC.

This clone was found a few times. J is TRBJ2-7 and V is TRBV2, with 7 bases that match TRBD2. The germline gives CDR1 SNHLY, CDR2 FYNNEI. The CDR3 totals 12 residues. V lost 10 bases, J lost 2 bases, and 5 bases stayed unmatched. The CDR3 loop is CATWGGTYEQYF. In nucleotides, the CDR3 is TGTGCCACCTGGGGGGGAACCTACGAGCAGTACTTC.

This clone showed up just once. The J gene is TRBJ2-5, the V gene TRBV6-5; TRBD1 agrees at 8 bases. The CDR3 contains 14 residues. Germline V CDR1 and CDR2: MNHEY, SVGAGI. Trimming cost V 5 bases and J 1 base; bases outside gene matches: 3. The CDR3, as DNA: TGTGCCAGCAGTCGACAGGGGCTCCAAGAGACCCAGTACTTC. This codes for CASSRQGLQETQYF.

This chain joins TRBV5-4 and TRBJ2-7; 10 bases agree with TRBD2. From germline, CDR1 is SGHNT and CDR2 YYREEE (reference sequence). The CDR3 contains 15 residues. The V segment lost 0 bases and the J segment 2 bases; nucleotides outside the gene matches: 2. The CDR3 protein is CASSLELAGTYEQYF. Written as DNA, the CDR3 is TGTGCCAGCAGCTTGGAACTAGCGGGGACCTACGAGCAGTACTTC.

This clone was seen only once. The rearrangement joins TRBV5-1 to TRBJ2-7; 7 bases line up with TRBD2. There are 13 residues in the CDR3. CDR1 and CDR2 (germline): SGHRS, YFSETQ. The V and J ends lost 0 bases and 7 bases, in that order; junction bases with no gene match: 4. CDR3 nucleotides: TGCGCCAGCAGCTTGGAGGGAGGGAGAGAGCAGTACTTC. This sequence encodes CASSLEGGREQYF.

The CDR3 nucleotides read TGTGCCAGCACCTCTGGGAGGGGGAGACACTACGAGCAGTACTTC. Protein sequence: CASTSGRGRHYEQYF. J is TRBJ2-7 and V is TRBV28, with D possibly TRBD2 on 7 matching bases. The germline CDR1 and CDR2 sequences are MDHEN and SYDVKM. This CDR3 is 15 amino acids long. V was clipped by 7 bases and J by 3 bases, with 19 bases between them. Drawing the rest from reference TRBV28 and TRBJ2-7, the complete variable domain is DVKVTQSSRYLVKRTGEKVFLECVQDMDHENMFWYRQDPGLGLRLIYFSYDVKMKEKGDIPEGYSVSREKKERFSLILESASTNQTSMYLCASTSGRGRHYEQYFGPGTRLTVT.